The rows below give T cell receptor beta chains drawn from one sample of a study of response to subunit inactivated influenza vaccine. One entry per CDR3 protein, called by TCRdb with MiXCR from the RT-PCR reads. The top ten hold approximately 2% of the sample, which has some 500,000 distinct CDR3 sequences, around 25% seen once. The input for sequencing was CD4+ T cells sorted from PBMCs, taken roughly 5 days after vaccination. The receptors were gathered from a man aged 50 to 60 who received an inactivated influenza vaccine. Each CDR3 is given with its conserved first and last residue. The D gene is left open where the match is weak. Not all rows give a size; the values are once, few, many and, for expanded clones, a class.

NA	TRBJ2-5	17	TRBV7-9	TRBD2	TGTGCCAGCAGCTCCTCTTGGGGACTAAAGAAACCGGAGACCCAGTACTTC	CASSSSWGLKKPETQYF
NA	TRBJ2-3	15	TRBV20-1	TRBD2	TGCAGTGCTAGCCCCACTAGCGGAAACACAGATACGCAGTATTTT	CSASPTSGNTDTQYF
NA	TRBJ2-7	14	TRBV5-1	NA	TGCGCCAGCAGTAGCCGACCGAGCTCCTACGAGCAGTACTTC	CASSSRPSSYEQYF
NA	TRBJ2-7	15	TRBV28	TRBD1	TGTGCCAGCAGGCCGATGAACAGGGGGCTGGGCGAGCAGTACTTC	CASRPMNRGLGEQYF
NA	TRBJ2-1	13	TRBV7-2	NA	TGTGCCAGCAGCCCTATAATCTACAATGAGCAGTTCTTC	CASSPIIYNEQFF
NA	TRBJ2-7	14	TRBV10-3	NA	TGTGCCATCAGTGAGTCGACCGCTGCCTCGCGGCAGTACTTC	CAISESTAASRQYF
NA	TRBJ1-1	13	TRBV20-1	NA	TGCAGTGCTAGTCGGGTCGGGTCCGCTGTAGCTTTCTTT	CSASRVGSAVAFF
NA	TRBJ2-2	14	TRBV12-3/TRBV12-4	TRBD1	TGTGCCAGCAGGGGATCGACAGGGGACAGGGAGCTGTTTTTT	CASRGSTGDRELFF
few	TRBJ1-1	14	TRBV6-5	NA	TGTGCCAGCAGTTACTTGCCGGGAAACACTGAAGCTTTCTTT	CASSYLPGNTEAFF
few	TRBJ2-1	14	TRBV9	TRBD1	TGTGCCAGCAACCCGACAGGGTTGTACAATGAGCAGTTCTTC	CASNPTGLYNEQFF
NA	TRBJ2-2	14	TRBV7-2	TRBD1	TGTGCCAGCAGCTTAAGGGGGCTCGGCGGGGAGCTGTTTTTT	CASSLRGLGGELFF
few	TRBJ2-5	16	TRBV4-1	NA	TGCGCCAGCAGCCAAGGAGTACGGGGCGTTGGGGAGACCCAGTACTTC	CASSQGVRGVGETQYF
NA	TRBJ1-5	19	TRBV6-2/TRBV6-3	TRBD1	TGTGCCAGCAGTCACGACCGAACCGGGACAGGGGGCCGAAATCAGCCCCAGCATTTT	CASSHDRTGTGGRNQPQHF
few	TRBJ2-1	16	TRBV21-1	NA	TGTGCCAGCAGCAAATGCGGAGGTTACTCCTACAATGAGCAGTTCTTC	CASSKCGGYSYNEQFF
NA	TRBJ1-3	15	TRBV3-1	TRBD1	TGTGCCAGCAGCCTCGGGACAGGGCGGAGGTACACCATATATTTT	CASSLGTGRRYTIYF
NA	TRBJ2-1	15	TRBV7-9	NA	TGTGCCAGCAGCTTAGTGGCGGGACCTTCCAATGAGCAGTTCTTC	CASSLVAGPSNEQFF
NA	TRBJ2-3	16	TRBV5-1	TRBD2	TGCGCCAGCAGCTTTGGGACTAGCGGGAACACAGATACGCAGTATTTT	CASSFGTSGNTDTQYF
NA	TRBJ2-1	11	TRBV29-1	NA	TGCAGCGGTGCCAGCGTTGGTGAGCAGTTCTTC	CSGASVGEQFF
NA	TRBJ2-1	15	TRBV28	TRBD1	TGTGCCAGCAGTCTTCGGGGACAGGGGTACAATGAGCAGTTCTTC	CASSLRGQGYNEQFF
NA	TRBJ2-3	19	TRBV4-3	TRBD2	TGCGCCAGCAGCCGAGGGGTCTCTAGCGGGAGATCTAGCACAGATACGCAGTATTTT	CASSRGVSSGRSSTDTQYF
NA	TRBJ2-7	17	TRBV4-2	TRBD2	TGTGCCAGCAGCCAAGATCTTTCGGGGACTAACTCCTACGAGCAGTACTTC	CASSQDLSGTNSYEQYF
NA	TRBJ2-2	15	TRBV5-1	NA	TGCGCCAGCACAGTAGGTGGCGCGAACACCGGGGAGCTGTTTTTT	CASTVGGANTGELFF
NA	TRBJ1-2	14	TRBV24-1	NA	TGTGCCACCAGTGACTATGGGACAACCTATGGCTACACCTTC	CATSDYGTTYGYTF
NA	TRBJ2-3	16	TRBV5-6	TRBD1	TGTGCCAGCAGCGAACCGGGACAGGGGGCTACAGATACGCAGTATTTT	CASSEPGQGATDTQYF
few	TRBJ1-1	14	TRBV10-3	TRBD1	TGTGCCATCAGTGAGGGACAGGGGAGGACTGAAGCTTTCTTT	CAISEGQGRTEAFF
NA	TRBJ2-7	13	TRBV9	NA	TGTGCCAGCAGCGTCGTTCCGGTGGGCGAGCAGTACTTC	CASSVVPVGEQYF